This is a list of T cell receptor beta chains from one sample in a study of cytotoxic CD8 clonotypes in ibrutinib-treated CLL. Sequenced by immunoSEQ multiplex PCR; TCRdb stores in-frame clones only, minus some. The sample yields about 160,000 clones, about four fifths seen once. The sequences come from PBMCs, collected after 12 months of ibrutinib treatment. These receptors all stem from a human donor with chronic lymphocytic leukemia. The CDR3 runs from the conserved cysteine through the conserved F or W. Fields, in order: V gene, D gene, clone size, J gene, CDR3 protein, CDR3 DNA. A D gene is named only where the DNA matches it firmly. Clone size is stated in some rows and not others, as once, few, many or a class when expanded.

TRBV25-1	-	-	TRBJ2-1	CASSGTFYNEQFF	TGTGCCAGCAGCGGGACTTTCTACAATGAGCAGTTCTTC
TRBV7-2	TRBD1	-	TRBJ1-2	CASSPFLIQGASGYTF	TGTGCCAGCAGCCCATTTTTAATACAGGGGGCAAGTGGCTACACCTTC
TRBV2	-	-	TRBJ1-1	CASSTRQNTEAFF	TGTGCCAGCAGTACCCGACAGAACACTGAAGCTTTCTTT
TRBV2	TRBD1	-	TRBJ2-5	CASSESTGGLYIQETQYF	TGTGCCAGCAGTGAGTCGACAGGGGGCCTTTACATCCAAGAGACCCAGTACTTC
TRBV7-2	-	-	TRBJ1-1	CASSLAMVETEAFF	TGTGCCAGCAGCTTGGCGATGGTGGAGACTGAAGCTTTCTTT
TRBV15	-	-	TRBJ1-3	CATSSDRTTIYF	TGTGCCACCAGCAGTGACAGAACAACCATATATTTT
TRBV4-3	TRBD2	-	TRBJ2-7	CASSSASGAYEQYF	TGCGCCAGCAGTTCGGCTAGCGGGGCCTACGAGCAGTACTTC
TRBV5-1	TRBD2	-	TRBJ2-3	CASSLPSGGATDTQYF	TGCGCCAGCAGCTTACCTAGCGGGGGGGCCACAGATACGCAGTATTTT
TRBV19	-	-	TRBJ2-2	CASSISPTGELFF	TGTGCCAGTAGTATATCGCCTACCGGGGAGCTGTTTTTT
TRBV7-2	-	-	TRBJ1-2	CASSLGVNYGYTF	TGTGCCAGCAGCTTGGGGGTTAACTATGGCTACACCTTC
TRBV7-2	-	-	TRBJ2-5	CASSFPGRETQYF	TGTGCCAGCAGCTTCCCGGGGCGGGAGACCCAGTACTTC
TRBV5-3	TRBD1	-	TRBJ1-5	CARSSNLNRDRGNQPQHF	TGTGCCAGAAGCTCGAACCTTAACCGGGACAGGGGCAATCAGCCCCAGCATTTT
TRBV30	-	few	TRBJ1-5	CAWSVHGSQPQHF	TGTGCCTGGAGTGTACACGGGAGCCAGCCCCAGCATTTT
TRBV9	TRBD1	-	TRBJ2-7	CASRTQGRDRDDSELFYEQYF	TGTGCCAGCAGAACCCAAGGGAGGGACAGGGACGATTCGGAGCTCTTCTACGAGCAGTACTTC
TRBV7-3	TRBD2	-	TRBJ2-7	CASSLTPFGLAGDLYF	TGTGCCAGCAGCTTAACCCCCTTTGGACTAGCGGGAGACTTATACTTC
TRBV4-2	-	few	TRBJ1-6	CASSRDTNSPLHF	TGTGCCAGCAGCCGGGACACCAATTCACCCCTCCACTTT
TRBV5-1	TRBD2	few	TRBJ2-3	CASESASGGLSTQYF	TGCGCCAGCGAGTCGGCTAGCGGGGGCCTTAGTACGCAGTATTTT
TRBV2	-	-	TRBJ2-5	CASSSTGRVPGETQYF	TGTGCCAGCAGTTCTACAGGGAGGGTTCCGGGAGAGACCCAGTACTTC
TRBV4-1	TRBD2	-	TRBJ2-2	CASSRTSGRDFNTGELFF	TGCGCCAGCAGCAGGACTAGCGGGAGGGATTTTAACACCGGGGAGCTGTTTTTT
TRBV28	TRBD1	-	TRBJ2-5	CASRIPGGGETQYF	TGTGCCAGCCGGATACCAGGGGGTGGGGAGACCCAGTACTTC
TRBV4-1	TRBD2	-	TRBJ2-2	CASSQPSGAARSGELFF	TGCGCCAGCAGCCAACCTAGCGGGGCGGCTAGGTCCGGGGAGCTGTTTTTT
TRBV6-1	-	-	TRBJ2-7	CASSGTRGYEQYF	TGTGCCAGCAGTGGGACCAGGGGCTACGAGCAGTACTTC
TRBV25-1	-	-	TRBJ1-2	CASSESYGYTF	TGTGCCAGCAGTGAATCCTATGGCTACACCTTC
TRBV7-9	TRBD2	-	TRBJ2-7	CASSLRTSGDRSYEQYF	TGTGCCAGCAGCTTAAGGACTAGCGGGGACCGCTCCTACGAGCAGTACTTC
TRBV14	TRBD1	-	TRBJ1-2	CASSSPSRGRNYGYTF	TGTGCCAGCAGCTCGCCGAGCAGGGGGAGAAACTATGGCTACACCTTC
TRBV4-3	TRBD1	-	TRBJ2-1	CASSQEAPGQGAYEQFF	TGCGCCAGCAGCCAAGAGGCGCCGGGACAGGGGGCTTATGAGCAGTTCTTC
TRBV7-2	-	-	TRBJ1-2	CASSLRQRSYTF	TGTGCCAGCAGCCTTAGACAGCGATCCTACACCTTC
TRBV4-1	TRBD1	-	TRBJ2-7	CASSQNWGQGREQYF	TGCGCCAGCAGCCAAAACTGGGGACAGGGGCGCGAGCAGTACTTC
TRBV25-1	-	-	TRBJ1-1	CASSEVGRAGQAFF	TGTGCCAGCAGTGAAGTAGGGAGGGCAGGGCAAGCTTTCTTT
TRBV6-6	TRBD2	-	TRBJ2-5	CASSYGTSGGQETQYF	TGTGCCAGCAGTTACGGGACTAGCGGGGGTCAAGAGACCCAGTACTTC
TRBV30	TRBD2	-	TRBJ2-1	CAGNSGGVGEQFF	TGTGCCGGGAATAGCGGGGGGGTAGGCGAGCAGTTCTTC
TRBV4-2	-	-	TRBJ2-3	CASSQDWWSGGTDTQYF	TGTGCCAGCAGCCAAGACTGGTGGAGTGGGGGCACAGATACGCAGTATTTT
TRBV11-2	-	-	TRBJ2-3	CASSFTGTSTDTQYF	TGTGCCAGCAGCTTTACTGGGACTAGCACAGATACGCAGTATTTT
TRBV6-6	-	-	TRBJ2-1	CASSYSAGSSYNEQFF	TGTGCCAGCAGTTACTCGGCGGGGAGCTCCTACAATGAGCAGTTCTTC
TRBV6-5	-	-	TRBJ1-1	CASRGQMNTEAFF	TGTGCCAGCAGGGGCCAGATGAACACTGAAGCTTTCTTT
TRBV7-8	-	-	TRBJ1-5	CASSLGAGSNQPQHF	TGTGCCAGCAGCTTAGGGGCGGGCAGCAATCAGCCCCAGCATTTT
TRBV14	-	-	TRBJ2-3	CASSPPAGDTQYF	TGTGCCAGCAGCCCCCCAGCAGGGGATACGCAGTATTTT
TRBV11-3	-	-	TRBJ2-1	CASSLAGGGDEQFF	TGTGCCAGCAGCTTAGCGGGGGGCGGGGATGAGCAGTTCTTC
TRBV9	-	-	TRBJ1-2	CASSVITNLNYGYTF	TGTGCCAGCAGCGTAATAACAAACCTTAACTATGGCTACACCTTC
TRBV18	-	-	TRBJ2-2	CASSRRGLDSNTGELFF	TGTGCCAGCTCGAGAAGGGGCCTGGATTCGAACACCGGGGAGCTGTTTTTT